This T cell receptor beta chain was identified in a study of early T cells in non-severe SARS-CoV-2 infection. This clonotype was seen at least ten times. TCRdb itself ran the 5' RACE reads through MiXCR, one entry per CDR3 protein. The table shows about 61,000 distinct CDR3 sequences, with 10% to 11% occurring only once. With 7 bases removed from V and 5 bases from J, the gap between germline ends came to 17 bases. The CDR3 consists of 15 residues. The germline CDR1 and CDR2 sequences are MNHEY and SVGAGI. The V call is TRBV6-5, the J call TRBJ2-2; perhaps TRBD1 as D (6 bases). Material: whole blood. The TCR was taken from an adult who was a healthcare worker with PCR-confirmed SARS-CoV-2 infection or an uninfected control (not recorded which). The CDR3 DNA reads TGTGCCAGCACCCCCGGACAGCTCCTAACCGGGGAGCTGTTTTTT. Amino acids: CASTPGQLLTGELFF.